These 14 T cell receptor beta chains were all obtained from the same sample, sequenced in a study of T-cell memory formation after mild COVID-19. TCRdb analysed the 5' RACE reads with MiXCR anew, one entry per CDR3 protein. The data show approximately 250,000 distinct CDR3 sequences, 16% seen once. The sample taken for sequencing was PBMCs or a T cell subset sorted from them (not recorded which). Receptor source: a man aged 18 to 35 who had mild COVID-19 (a few samples of this study predate the infection). Cell type and time point are not known.

The chain combines TRBV6-2 or TRBV6-3 with TRBJ1-5; D gene uncertain. The V end was cut by 1 base, the J end by 9 bases, with 13 bases between. The CDR3 covers 14 residues. CDR1 is MNHEY and CDR2 is SVGEGT in the germline V gene. CDR3 sequence reads: CASSYFGRARPQHF. In nucleotides, the CDR3 is TGTGCCAGCAGTTACTTTGGCCGCGCAAGGCCCCAGCATTTT.

The CDR3 DNA sequence: TGTGCCACCAGCAGGTGGGTAGTGGGCACTGAAGCTTTCTTT. It specifies CATSRWVVGTEAFF. The chain couples TRBV15 to TRBJ1-1; no clear D gene. Germline V gene sequence: CDR1 LNHNV, CDR2 YYDKDF (reference sequence). The V end was cut by 3 bases, the J end by 4 bases, with 12 bases between. This CDR3 spans 14 amino acids.

This clonotype was found a few times. This chain connects TRBV12-5 to TRBJ2-3; D is perhaps TRBD2 (5 bases). Germline V gene sequence: CDR1 LGHNT, CDR2 FRNRAP. The CDR3 has 16 amino acids. Trimming left V 0 bases short and J 0 bases short, with 10 bases between. The CDR3 DNA reads TGTGCTAGTGGTTTGGTACCGGGAACTAGCACAGATACGCAGTATTTT. Its translation: CASGLVPGTSTDTQYF. Full variable domain (remainder filled in from reference TRBV12-5 and TRBJ2-3): DARVTQTPRHKVTEMGQEVTMRCQPILGHNTVFWYRQTMMQGLELLAYFRNRAPLDDSGMPKDRFSAEMPDATLATLKIQPSEPRDSAVYFCASGLVPGTSTDTQYFGPGTRLTVL.

This clonotype was detected many times. V and J are TRBV4-3 and TRBJ2-5, with TRBD2 matching 12 bases. Germline V gene data show CDR1 as LGHNA and CDR2 as YSLEER. The CDR3 covers 16 residues. Trimming cost V 0 bases and J 4 bases; bases outside gene matches: 3. In DNA, the CDR3 is TGCGCCAGCAGCCAAGATCCTAGCGGGGGGGCAGAGACCCAGTACTTC. Its translation: CASSQDPSGGAETQYF.

The chain carries TRBV7-2 and TRBJ2-7; D is unclear. CDR3 length: 13 amino acids. V dropped 5 bases and J dropped 6 bases, with 14 bases sitting between them. Germline CDR1 reads SGHTA; CDR2 reads FQGNSA. The CDR3 region is CASSPTGFAEQYF. The CDR3 nucleotides read TGTGCCAGCAGCCCCACTGGGTTTGCCGAGCAGTACTTC.

The CDR3 protein is CSALPGNTEAFF. In nucleotides, the CDR3 is TGCAGTGCACTCCCGGGGAACACTGAAGCTTTCTTT. The V call is TRBV20-1, the J call TRBJ1-1, with no clear D. CDR1 and CDR2 from the germline V gene are DFQATT and SNEGSKA (reference sequence). The V end lost 6 bases, the J end lost 1 base, and 9 bases lay between the germline ends. CDR3 length: 12 amino acids.

V usage is TRBV20-1 and J usage is TRBJ2-1, with TRBD2 matching over 8 bases. The CDR3 is 12 residues long. Germline values: CDR1 DFQATT, CDR2 SNEGSKA (reference sequence). The CDR3 reads CRGGRNYNEQFF. As DNA, the CDR3 is TGCAGGGGCGGGAGGAACTACAATGAGCAGTTCTTC.

The table lists this clonotype with a few counts. The chain couples TRBV4-1 to TRBJ2-5, with 14 bases fitting TRBD2. This CDR3 is built from 16 residues. Looked up from germline, CDR1 is MGHRA and CDR2 is YSYEKL. Trimming at V came to 4 bases and at J to 4 bases, leaving 5 bases not matched to a gene. CDR3 region: CASSRLAGGPGETQYF. The CDR3 bases are TGCGCCAGCAGCCGACTAGCGGGGGGGCCCGGAGAGACCCAGTACTTC.

The gene calls are TRBV5-1 and TRBJ2-5, with 7 bases lining up with TRBD1. CDR1 is SGHRS, CDR2 YFSETQ, per germline. J lost 7 bases, V lost 4 bases, and 13 bases had no gene match. The CDR3 spans 15 residues. CDR3 coding DNA: TGCGCCAGCAGCCCGGGGACAGATCCAAGGGGGACCCAGTACTTC. This encodes CASSPGTDPRGTQYF. Combining the CDR3 with reference TRBV5-1 and TRBJ2-5 gives the whole variable domain KAGVTQTPRYLIKTRGQQVTLSCSPISGHRSVSWYQQTPGQGLQFLFEYFSETQRNKGNFPGRFSGRQFSNSRSEMNVSTLELGDSALYLCASSPGTDPRGTQYFGPGTRLLVL.

This clonotype has at least ten counts. The CDR3 reads CASSDRDRDYEQYF. Written as DNA, the CDR3 is TGTGCCAGCAGCGACCGGGACAGGGACTACGAGCAGTACTTC. The V and J genes are TRBV2 and TRBJ2-7; TRBD1 matches at 9 bases. Germline trimming cut 6 bases from V and 3 bases from J; bases unmatched to any gene: 6. The CDR3 consists of 14 residues. Germline V lookup: CDR1 SNHLY, CDR2 FYNNEI.

There are a few counts of this clonotype. This chain links TRBV12-3 or TRBV12-4 with TRBJ2-1; 7 positions agree with TRBD1. J was trimmed by 9 bases and V by 6 bases; bases with no gene match: 5. CDR3 size: 12 residues. As DNA, the CDR3 is TGTGCCAGCAGGGAACAGGGGAGTGAGCAGTTCTTC. Translation: CASREQGSEQFF.

This clonotype was picked up a small number of times. The J gene is TRBJ2-7, the V gene TRBV5-1, with 9 bases lining up with TRBD1. CDR3 length: 13 amino acids. The trim removed 2 bases at V and 4 bases at J, leaving 1 base unmatched. Germline V CDR1 and CDR2: SGHRS, YFSETQ. Here the CDR3 reads CASSFGTGYEQYV. As DNA, the CDR3 is TGCGCCAGCAGCTTCGGGACAGGGTACGAGCAGTACGTC.

The J gene is TRBJ2-3, the V gene TRBV7-3; weak D call: TRBD2 (7 bases). Per germline, CDR1 SGHTA and CDR2 FQGTGA. This CDR3 spans 13 amino acids. V lost 11 bases, J lost 5 bases, and 17 bases lay in between. This CDR3 reads CASRRGPGDTQYF. In DNA form, the CDR3 reads TGTGCCTCTAGGCGGGGGCCAGGAGATACGCAGTATTTT.

This clonotype was observed a handful of times. J is TRBJ2-5 and V is TRBV4-2; TRBD1 might be the D (5 bases). V dropped 1 base and J dropped 3 bases, with 9 bases sitting between them. CDR3 length: 14 residues. The V gene's germline CDR1 is LGHNA and CDR2 YNFKEQ. CDR3 sequence (DNA): TGTGCCAGCAGCCAAGCCGCACAGGAAGAGACCCAGTACTTC. Translation: CASSQAAQEETQYF.